The text below deals with one T cell receptor beta chain. Antigen specificity is unknown. No neoadjuvant therapy was given to the selected pancreatic ductal adenocarcinoma patients before their surgery. This entry belongs to a study of T cells in pancreatic ductal adenocarcinoma. Study-level findings and limits: Enrichment of CD45RO+ effector over naive T cells in tumors may bias clonality. This surgical cohort overrepresents the minority presenting with early-stage disease. Blood clonality (roughly 0.07) did not differ significantly from tumor (about 0.11). Tumor samples had fewer productive templates and 7.5 to 9.5-fold fewer unique clonotypes than blood.

Assay used: immunoSEQ multiplex PCR; TCRdb lists only in-frame clones, some missing. The sample lists roughly 8,700 clones, around nine tenths occurring once. This CDR3 region has 18 residues. Germline trimming cut 5 bases from V and 4 bases from J; bases unmatched to any gene: 15. The V gene's germline CDR1 is SGHTA and CDR2 FQGNSA. The sequencing sample was made of PBMCs. J is TRBJ2-3 and V is TRBV7-2; TRBD2 matches 10 bases. The TCR was taken from a human donor with pancreatic ductal adenocarcinoma. The CDR3 loop reads CASSRWGASGSGSDTQYF. CDR3 sequence (DNA): TGTGCCAGCAGCCGGTGGGGGGCTAGCGGGAGTGGGTCAGATACGCAGTATTTT.